Reported below is one T cell receptor (beta chain). Its antigen is still unknown. The data stem from a study of post-analysis software for immune sequencing data. Study in general: Multiple sclerosis in the patients followed relapsing-remitting, secondary progressive and progressive-relapsing courses.

Whole-study results and caveats: Among multiple sclerosis patients, normalized Chao1 diversity was significantly below that of controls. F measure grouped same-batch samples tightly together. There were five or six TRBV segments more frequent in patients than controls, and TRBV5-6, TRBV5-1 and TRBV20-1 were among them.

Germline CDR1 and CDR2: SGHNT and YENEEA. The CDR3 spans 17 residues. Trimming took 3 bases from V and 8 from J; bases not matched to a gene: 12. Included in the TCR beta cDNA libraries were unique molecular identifiers. The authors obtained roughly 0.5 million cDNA molecules from around 1 to 9.1 million T cells. Each CDR3 protein is one row after TCRdb ran MiXCR on the PCR reads. The sample holds approximately 730,000 distinct CDR3 sequences, about 27% seen once. The TCR comes from a girl under 18 with multiple sclerosis. Sequenced input: blood. The chain carries TRBV11-3 and TRBJ1-6; 8 nucleotides agree with TRBD1. The CDR3 sequence is CASSLLTGTGWDSPLHF. The CDR3 DNA sequence: TGTGCCAGCAGCTTGTTAACCGGGACAGGATGGGATTCACCCCTCCACTTT.